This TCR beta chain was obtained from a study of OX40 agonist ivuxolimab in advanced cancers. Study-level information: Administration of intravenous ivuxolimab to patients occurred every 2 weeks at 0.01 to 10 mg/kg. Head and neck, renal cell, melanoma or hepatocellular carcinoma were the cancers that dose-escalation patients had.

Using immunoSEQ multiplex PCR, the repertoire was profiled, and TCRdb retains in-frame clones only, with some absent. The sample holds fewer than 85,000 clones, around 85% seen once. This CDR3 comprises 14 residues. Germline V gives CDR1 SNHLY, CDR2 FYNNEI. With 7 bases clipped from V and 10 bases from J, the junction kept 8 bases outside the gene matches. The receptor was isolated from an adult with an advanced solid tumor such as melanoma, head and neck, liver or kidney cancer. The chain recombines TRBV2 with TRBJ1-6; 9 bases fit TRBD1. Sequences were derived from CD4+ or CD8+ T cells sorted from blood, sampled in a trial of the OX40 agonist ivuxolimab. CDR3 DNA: TGTGCCAGCACCAAGGGGACAGGGTTGTCACCCCTCCACTTT. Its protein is CASTKGTGLSPLHF.